This T cell receptor beta chain stems from a study of breast tumors, draining lymph nodes, adjacent tissues. Overall study results and limits: Luminal-like breast cancer showed significantly greater tumor-nontumor repertoire similarity than basal-like breast cancer did. Compared with lymph nodes, tumors were less diverse; compared with nontumor tissue, more.

The CDR3 covers 13 residues. Germline assignment: CDR1 SGHTA and CDR2 FQGNSA. The count of this clonotype is one. The antigen is unknown. A single base separates this from a much larger clone, so it may be a read error. MiXCR was run by TCRdb on the multiplex PCR reads, yielding one entry per CDR3 protein. The repertoire consists of more than 50,000 distinct CDR3 sequences, with roughly 40% occurring once and the leading ten covering more than 7.5%. This chain joins TRBV7-2 and TRBJ1-1, with 9 positions matching TRBD1. Material for sequencing was breast tumor tissue. This TCR came from a female donor with breast cancer. Some clones in this sample may be carry-over from other donors' samples. CDR3 region: CASSRMGTGTPSF. The CDR3 nucleotides read TGTGCCAGCAGCCGCATGGGGACAGGGACGCCTTCCTTT. Filled out from reference TRBV7-2 and TRBJ1-1, the complete variable domain reads GAGVSQSPSNKVTEKGKDVELRCDPISGHTALYWYRQSLGQGLEFLIYFQGNSAPDKSGLPSDRFSAERTGGSVSTLTIQRTQQEDSAVYLCASSRMGTGTPSFGQGTRLTVV.